This T cell receptor (beta chain) comes out of a study of CD8+ T cells in alopecia areata. Study-wide results and limits: A large proportion of expanded lesional clones were detected persisting in scalp and blood during tofacitinib. Scalp clonality and expanded CD8+ clones among the top 100 fell significantly with tofacitinib. Compared with mice, patients displayed less clear TCR sharing, possibly for HLA-related reasons.

This clone was counted a few times. Its antigen is not known. Treatment of the sample: oral pan-JAK inhibitor, 5-10 mg twice daily. From alopecia areata patients, lesional scalp punch biopsies and peripheral blood were collected. V dropped 6 bases and J dropped 5 bases, with 10 bases sitting between them. Germline values: CDR1 SGHRS, CDR2 YFSETQ. This CDR3 spans 12 amino acids. RNA, once extracted, was reverse transcribed into cDNA for use as the sequencing template. Using immunoSEQ multiplex PCR, the repertoire was profiled, and TCRdb retains in-frame clones only, with some absent. The sample carries more than 200,000 clones, about 40% recorded once.

The sample consisted of CD4+ T cells sorted from blood, taken at approximately week 36, from a patient treated with tofacitinib. This sequence joins TRBV5-1 and TRBJ2-3; D remains unclear. This receptor was obtained from a human donor with alopecia areata. For the CDR3, the DNA is TGCGCCAGCAACGGTGGTGGAGATACGCAGTATTTT. This gives the protein CASNGGGDTQYF.